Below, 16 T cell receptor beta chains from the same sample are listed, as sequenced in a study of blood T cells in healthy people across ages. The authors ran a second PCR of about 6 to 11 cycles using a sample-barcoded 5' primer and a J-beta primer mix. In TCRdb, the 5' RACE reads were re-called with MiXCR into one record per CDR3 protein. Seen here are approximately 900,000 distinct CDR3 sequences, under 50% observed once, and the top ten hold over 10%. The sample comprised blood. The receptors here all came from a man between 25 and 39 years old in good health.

The CDR3 nucleotides are TGCAGCGGTAACAGGGGGGACTATGGCTACACCTTC. It encodes CSGNRGDYGYTF. The V gene is TRBV29-1, the J gene TRBJ1-2; 8 bases fit TRBD1. The germline CDR1 and CDR2 sequences are SQVTM and ANQGSEA. The J segment lost 3 bases and the V segment lost 7 bases, leaving 4 bases of the junction unmatched. The CDR3 length is 12 residues.

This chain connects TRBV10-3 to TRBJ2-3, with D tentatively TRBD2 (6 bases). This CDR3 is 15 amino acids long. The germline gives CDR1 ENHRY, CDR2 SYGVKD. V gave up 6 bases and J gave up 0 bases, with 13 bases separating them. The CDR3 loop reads CAISIAAPSTDTQYF. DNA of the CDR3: TGTGCCATCAGCATAGCGGCACCTAGCACAGATACGCAGTATTTT.

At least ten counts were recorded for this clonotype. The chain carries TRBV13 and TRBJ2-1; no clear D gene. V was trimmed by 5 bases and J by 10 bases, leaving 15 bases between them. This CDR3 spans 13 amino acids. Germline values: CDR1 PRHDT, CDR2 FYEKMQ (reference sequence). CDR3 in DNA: TGTGCCAGCAGCCCGGCCCCCCGTGGGGAGCAGTTCTTC. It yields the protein CASSPAPRGEQFF.

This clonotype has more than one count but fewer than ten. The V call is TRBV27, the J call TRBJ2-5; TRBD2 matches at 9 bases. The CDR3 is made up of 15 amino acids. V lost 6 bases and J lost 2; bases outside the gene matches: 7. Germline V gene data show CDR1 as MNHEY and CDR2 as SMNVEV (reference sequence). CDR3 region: CASSRTTSGQETQYF. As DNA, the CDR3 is TGTGCCAGCAGCCGTACGACTAGCGGACAAGAGACCCAGTACTTC.

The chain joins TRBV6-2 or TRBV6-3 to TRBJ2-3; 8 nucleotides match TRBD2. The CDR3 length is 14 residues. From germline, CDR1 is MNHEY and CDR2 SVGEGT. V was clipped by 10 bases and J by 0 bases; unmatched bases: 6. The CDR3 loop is CATLRGASTDTQYF. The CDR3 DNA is TGTGCCACCTTGCGGGGGGCAAGCACAGATACGCAGTATTTT.

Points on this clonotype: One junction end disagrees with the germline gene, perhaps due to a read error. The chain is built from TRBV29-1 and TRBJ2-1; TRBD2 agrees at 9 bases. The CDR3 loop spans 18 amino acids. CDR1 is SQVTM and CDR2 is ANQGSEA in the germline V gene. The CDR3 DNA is TGCAGCGTTCTCCTCACAGGCGGGGGGGAGAGCTCCTACAATGAGCAGTTATTC. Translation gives CSVLLTGGGESSYNEQLF.

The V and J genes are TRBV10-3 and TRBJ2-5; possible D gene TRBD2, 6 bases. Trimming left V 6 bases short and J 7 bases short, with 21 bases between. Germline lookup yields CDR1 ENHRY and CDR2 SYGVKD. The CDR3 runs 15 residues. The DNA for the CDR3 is TGTGCCATCAGCGAAACTACCACACCGGAGGGGACCCAGTACTTC. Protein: CAISETTTPEGTQYF.

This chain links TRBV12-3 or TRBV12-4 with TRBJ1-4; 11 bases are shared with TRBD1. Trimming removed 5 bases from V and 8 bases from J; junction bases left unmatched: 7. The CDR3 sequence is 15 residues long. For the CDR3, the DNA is TGTGCCAGCAGTCCGGGACAGGGGGTAGAGGAAAAACTGTTTTTT. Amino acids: CASSPGQGVEEKLFF.

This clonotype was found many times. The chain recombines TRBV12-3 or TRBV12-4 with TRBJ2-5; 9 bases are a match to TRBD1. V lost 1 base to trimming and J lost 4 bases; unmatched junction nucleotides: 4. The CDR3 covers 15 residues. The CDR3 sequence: CASSLGTGVVETQYF. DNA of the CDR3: TGTGCCAGCAGTTTAGGGACAGGGGTCGTAGAGACCCAGTACTTC.

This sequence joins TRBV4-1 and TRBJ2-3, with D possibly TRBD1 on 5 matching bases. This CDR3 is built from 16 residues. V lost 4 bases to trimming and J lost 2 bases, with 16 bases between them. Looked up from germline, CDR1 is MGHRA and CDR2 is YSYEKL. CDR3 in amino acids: CASSPPDSIPTDTQYF. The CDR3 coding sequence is TGCGCCAGCAGCCCACCCGACAGTATCCCCACAGATACGCAGTATTTT.

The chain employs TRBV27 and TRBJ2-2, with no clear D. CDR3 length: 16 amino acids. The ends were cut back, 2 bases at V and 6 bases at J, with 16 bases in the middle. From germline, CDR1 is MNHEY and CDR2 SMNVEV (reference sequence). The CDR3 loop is CASSLRADSNAGELFF. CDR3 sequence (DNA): TGTGCCAGCAGTTTAAGGGCTGACTCCAACGCCGGGGAGCTGTTTTTT.

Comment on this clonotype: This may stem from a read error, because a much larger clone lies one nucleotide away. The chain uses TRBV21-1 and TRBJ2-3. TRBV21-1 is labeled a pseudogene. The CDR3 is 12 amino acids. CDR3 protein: CASSKGSGTQYF. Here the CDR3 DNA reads TGTGCCAGCAGCAAAGGGTCAGGTACGCAGTATTTT.

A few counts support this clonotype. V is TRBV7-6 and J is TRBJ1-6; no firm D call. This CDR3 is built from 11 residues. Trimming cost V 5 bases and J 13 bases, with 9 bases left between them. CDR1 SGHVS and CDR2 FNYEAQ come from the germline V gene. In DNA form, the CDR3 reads TGTGCCAGCAGCCCCAGGTCGCCCCTCCACTTT. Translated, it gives CASSPRSPLHF.

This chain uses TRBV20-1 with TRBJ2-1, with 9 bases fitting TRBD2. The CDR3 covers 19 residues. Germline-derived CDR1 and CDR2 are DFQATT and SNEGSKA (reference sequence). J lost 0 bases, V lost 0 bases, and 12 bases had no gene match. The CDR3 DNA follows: TGCAGTGCTAGAGATCGGGGCGGGGGGGCGGCGCGCTCCTACAATGAGCAGTTCTTC. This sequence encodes CSARDRGGGAARSYNEQFF.

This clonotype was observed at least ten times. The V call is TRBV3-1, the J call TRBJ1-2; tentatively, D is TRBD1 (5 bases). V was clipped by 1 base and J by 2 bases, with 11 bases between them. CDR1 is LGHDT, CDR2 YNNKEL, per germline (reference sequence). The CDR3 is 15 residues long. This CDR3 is CASSQVGAMNYGYTF. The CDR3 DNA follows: TGTGCCAGCAGCCAAGTCGGGGCGATGAACTATGGCTACACCTTC.

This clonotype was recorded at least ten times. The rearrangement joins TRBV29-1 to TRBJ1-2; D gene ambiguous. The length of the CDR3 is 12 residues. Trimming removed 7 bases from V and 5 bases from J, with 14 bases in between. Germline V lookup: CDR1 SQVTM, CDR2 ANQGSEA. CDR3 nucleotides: TGCAGCGCCGACCTGCGGGGTTATGGCTACACCTTC. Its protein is CSADLRGYGYTF.